These 5 T cell receptor beta chains share one sample of origin, sequenced in a study of low-dose radiotherapy and immunotherapy resistance in tumors. First-strand cDNA relied on TRAV- and TRBV-specific primers spanning alpha and beta chains. TCR amplification used 20 to 25 PCR cycles, a constant-region primer and a V-primer adapter. TCRdb redid the calling of the reads with MiXCR, one entry per CDR3 protein. The sample has 15,000 to 20,000 distinct CDR3 sequences; 70% to 80% are singletons. Receptor source: a human donor with advanced metastatic prostate, ovarian, gallbladder or colorectal cancer (not recorded which). This table probably holds off-target reads from a library built for another chain.

The gene calls are TRBV7-2 and TRBJ2-5, with D perhaps matching TRBD2 (7 bases). Germline CDR1 reads SGHTA; CDR2 reads FQGNSA. This CDR3 has 15 amino acids. V gave up 5 bases and J gave up 5 bases, with 18 bases separating them. CDR3 coding DNA: TGTGCCAGCAGCCCGAGGGGGGGGCCGGGGGAGACCCAGTACTTC. Its protein is CASSPRGGPGETQYF. Full variable domain (missing parts from reference TRBV7-2 and TRBJ2-5): GAGVSQSPSNKVTEKGKDVELRCDPISGHTALYWYRQSLGQGLEFLIYFQGNSAPDKSGLPSDRFSAERTGGSVSTLTIQRTQQEDSAVYLCASSPRGGPGETQYFGPGTRLLVL.

This chain joins TRBV7-2 and TRBJ2-1; D is possibly TRBD1 (5 bases). The germline CDR1 and CDR2 sequences are SGHTA and FQGNSA. The CDR3 is 12 amino acids. V shed 5 bases and J shed 8 bases, with 10 bases lying between them. CDR3 in DNA: TGTGCCAGCAGCGAGCAGGGTTATGAGCAGTTCTTC. Protein: CASSEQGYEQFF.

This clonotype has just a few counts. The chain is built from TRBV4-1 and TRBJ1-1; 8 nucleotides match TRBD1. Trimming cost V 1 base and J 4 bases; bases outside gene matches: 2. The CDR3 is 14 amino acids. Germline V gene data show CDR1 as MGHRA and CDR2 as YSYEKL. The CDR3 nucleotides read TGCGCCAGCAGCCAAGTCGGGACAGGCACTGAAGCTTTCTTT. Its translation: CASSQVGTGTEAFF.

This sequence joins TRBV5-6 and TRBJ1-2; 9 bases line up with TRBD1. There are 13 residues in the CDR3. The trim removed 4 bases at V and 8 bases at J, leaving 6 bases unmatched. Germline V gene sequence: CDR1 SGHDT, CDR2 YYEEEE. The CDR3 nucleotides are TGTGCCAGCAGCATCCGGACAGGGGAAGGCTACACCTTC. This codes for CASSIRTGEGYTF.

The chain couples TRBV18 to TRBJ1-1; the D gene is possibly TRBD1 (5 bases). The length of the CDR3 is 13 residues. Trimming took 3 bases from V and 5 from J, leaving 10 bases between them. CDR1 KGHSH and CDR2 LQKENI come from the germline V gene. CDR3 sequence: CASSPMGGTEAFF. Here the CDR3 DNA reads TGTGCCAGCTCACCTATGGGGGGGACTGAAGCTTTCTTT.